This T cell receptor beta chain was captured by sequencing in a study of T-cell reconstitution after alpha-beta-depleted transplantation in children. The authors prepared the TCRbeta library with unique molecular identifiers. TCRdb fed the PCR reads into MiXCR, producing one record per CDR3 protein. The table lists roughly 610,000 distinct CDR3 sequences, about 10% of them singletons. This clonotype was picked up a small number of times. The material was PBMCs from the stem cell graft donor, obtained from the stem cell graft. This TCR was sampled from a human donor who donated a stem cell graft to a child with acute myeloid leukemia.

The CDR3 is CSVGVINEQFF. The CDR3 region has the DNA TGCAGCGTTGGGGTTATCAATGAGCAGTTCTTC. V usage is TRBV29-1 and J usage is TRBJ2-1; D gene uncertain. In germline, CDR1 is SQVTM, CDR2 ANQGSEA. Trimming stripped 4 bases from V and 6 bases from J, with 7 bases between. CDR3 length: 11 amino acids.